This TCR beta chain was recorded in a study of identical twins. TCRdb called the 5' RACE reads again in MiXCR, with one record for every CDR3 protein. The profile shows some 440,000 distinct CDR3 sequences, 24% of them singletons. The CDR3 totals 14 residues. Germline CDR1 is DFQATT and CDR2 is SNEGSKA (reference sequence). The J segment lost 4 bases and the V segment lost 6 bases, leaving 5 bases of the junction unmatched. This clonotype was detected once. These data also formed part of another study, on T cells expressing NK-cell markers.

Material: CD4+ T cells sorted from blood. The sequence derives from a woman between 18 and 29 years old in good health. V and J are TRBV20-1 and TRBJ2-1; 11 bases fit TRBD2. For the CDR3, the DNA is TGCAGTGCGGGACTAGCGGTGGGATACAATGAGCAGTTCTTC. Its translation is CSAGLAVGYNEQFF.